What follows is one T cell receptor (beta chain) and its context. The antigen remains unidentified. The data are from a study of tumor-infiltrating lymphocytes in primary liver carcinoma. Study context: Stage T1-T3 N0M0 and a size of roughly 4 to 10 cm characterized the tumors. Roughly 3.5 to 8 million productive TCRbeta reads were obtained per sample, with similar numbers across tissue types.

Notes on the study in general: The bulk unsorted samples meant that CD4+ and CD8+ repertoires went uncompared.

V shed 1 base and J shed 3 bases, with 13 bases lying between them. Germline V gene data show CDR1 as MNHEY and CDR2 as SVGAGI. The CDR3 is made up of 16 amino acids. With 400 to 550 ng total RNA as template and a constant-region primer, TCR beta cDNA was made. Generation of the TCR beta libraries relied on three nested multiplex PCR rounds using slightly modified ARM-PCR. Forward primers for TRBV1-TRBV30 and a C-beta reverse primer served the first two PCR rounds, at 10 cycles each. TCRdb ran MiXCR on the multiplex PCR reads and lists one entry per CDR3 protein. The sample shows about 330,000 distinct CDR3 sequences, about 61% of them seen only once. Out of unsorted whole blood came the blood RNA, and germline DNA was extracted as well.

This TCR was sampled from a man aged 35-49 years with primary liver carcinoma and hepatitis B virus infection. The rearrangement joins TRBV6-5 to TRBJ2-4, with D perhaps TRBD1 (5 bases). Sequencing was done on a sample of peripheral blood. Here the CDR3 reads CASSYLGVQGKNIQYF. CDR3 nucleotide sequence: TGTGCCAGCAGTTACTTAGGGGTTCAAGGCAAAAACATTCAGTACTTC.